The T cell receptor (beta chain) described here comes from a study of beta chain features in type 1 diabetes. Stem cell-like memory, regulatory, central memory and naive CD4+ cells were sorted via CD45RO/CCR7/CD25/CD127/CD95/CD27. Study outcomes and limitations: A potential influence of HLA type upon TCRB rearrangement remained unresolved herein. At VDJ recombination sites, type 1 diabetes patients had fewer insertions and more deleted nucleotides. The study found that naive, central memory and Treg TCRB repertoires appeared more similar in patients than in healthy donors.

V lost 8 bases to trimming and J lost 3 bases; unmatched junction nucleotides: 9. The CDR3 length is 15 residues. The germline CDR1 and CDR2 sequences are MRHNA and SNTAGT. About this clone itself: Its antigen remains unidentified.

Reverse transcription of all isolated RNA meant that expressed TCRB transcripts were sequenced. Profiled with immunoSEQ multiplex PCR; TCRdb holds only in-frame clones, not every one. The sample carries about 330,000 clones, approximately 9.9% recorded once. The receptor was isolated from a woman in her thirties in good health. This chain connects TRBV6-4 to TRBJ2-5; the match to TRBD2 covers 10 bases. Sequenced: naive CD4+ T cells from blood. CDR3 bases: TGTGCCAGCGATCAAGTCCTAGCGGGAGAAGAGACCCAGTACTTC. It yields the protein CASDQVLAGEETQYF.